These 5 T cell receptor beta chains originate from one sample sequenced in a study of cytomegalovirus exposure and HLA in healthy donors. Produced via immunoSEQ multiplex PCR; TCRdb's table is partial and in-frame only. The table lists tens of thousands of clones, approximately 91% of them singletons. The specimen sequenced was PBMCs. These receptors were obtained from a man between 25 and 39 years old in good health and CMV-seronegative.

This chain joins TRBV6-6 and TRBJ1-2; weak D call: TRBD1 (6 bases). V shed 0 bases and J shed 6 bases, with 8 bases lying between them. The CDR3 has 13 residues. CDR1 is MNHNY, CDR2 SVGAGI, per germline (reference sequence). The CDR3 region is CASSYSGADGYTF. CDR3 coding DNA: TGTGCCAGCAGTTACTCGGGGGCCGATGGCTACACCTTC.

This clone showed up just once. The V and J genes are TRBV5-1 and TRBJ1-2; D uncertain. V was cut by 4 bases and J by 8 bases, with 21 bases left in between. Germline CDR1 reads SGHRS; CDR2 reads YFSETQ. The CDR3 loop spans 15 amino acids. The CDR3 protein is CASSPPRGGGEGYTF. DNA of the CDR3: TGCGCCAGCAGCCCCCCTCGGGGAGGCGGCGAAGGCTACACCTTC.

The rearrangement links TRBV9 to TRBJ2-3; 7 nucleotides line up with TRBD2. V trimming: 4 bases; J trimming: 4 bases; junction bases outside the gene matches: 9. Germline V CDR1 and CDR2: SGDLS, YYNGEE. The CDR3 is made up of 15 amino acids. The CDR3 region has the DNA TGTGCCAGCAGCCTCACGTGGGGGGGGTCAGATACGCAGTATTTT. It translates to CASSLTWGGSDTQYF.

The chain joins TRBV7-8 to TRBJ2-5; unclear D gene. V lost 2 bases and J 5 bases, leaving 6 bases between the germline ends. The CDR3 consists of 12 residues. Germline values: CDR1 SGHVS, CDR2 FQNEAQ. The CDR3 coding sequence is TGTGCCAGCAGCTTAATAATTGAGACCCAGTACTTC. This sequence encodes CASSLIIETQYF.

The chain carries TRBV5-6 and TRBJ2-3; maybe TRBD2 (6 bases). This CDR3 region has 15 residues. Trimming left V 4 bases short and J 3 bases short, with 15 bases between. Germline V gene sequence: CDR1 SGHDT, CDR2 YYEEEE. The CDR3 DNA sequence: TGTGCCAGCAGCCGCGGAGGGGTGTCGACAGATACGCAGTATTTT. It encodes CASSRGGVSTDTQYF.